These T cell receptor beta chains were read from a single sample in a study of blood T cell repertoires in COVID-19. The protocol was immunoSEQ multiplex PCR, while the TCRdb copy is restricted to in-frame clones and leaves out a portion. This sample has 88,000 or so clones; about 86% occur once, and the top ten carry less than 9%. The sequenced sample was peripheral blood. These receptors were taken from a man in his sixties with acute or convalescent COVID-19. CDR3s include the opening cysteine and the closing phenylalanine or tryptophan. D genes are given only for firm matches. The size entry is marked missing in some rows and otherwise reads once, few, many or a size class.

>TRBJ2-1|NA|TRBV9|NA
TGTGCCAGCAGCGTAGCCATGAGCTCCTACAATGAGCAGTTCTTC
CASSVAMSSYNEQFF
>TRBJ2-2|NA|TRBV6-1|NA
TGTGCCAGCAGTGAATCTCAGGTACCCGGGGAGCTGTTTTTT
CASSESQVPGELFF
>TRBJ1-3|NA|TRBV15|NA
TGTGCCACCAGCAGAGATAATCGCGGCGGAAACACCATATATTTT
CATSRDNRGGNTIYF
>TRBJ1-1|NA|TRBV30|NA
TGTGCCTGGAGTGTAGGGACTCCCCCCAAAGCTTTCTTT
CAWSVGTPPKAFF
>TRBJ2-6|NA|TRBV15|few
TGTGCCACCAGCAGACACGGCTCTGGGGCCAACGTCCTGACTTTC
CATSRHGSGANVLTF
>TRBJ1-2|NA|TRBV2|NA
TGTGCCAGCAGTCCATCCCGCGGACAGTACTACAGCTACACCTTC
CASSPSRGQYYSYTF
>TRBJ2-4|NA|TRBV6-2/TRBV6-3|NA
TGTGCCAGCAGTAACAGGGCTTTCGGCAAAAACATTCAGTACTTC
CASSNRAFGKNIQYF
>TRBJ1-6|TRBD1|TRBV7-9|NA
TGTGCCAGCAGCAAGGGGGCCTGGAATTCACCCCTCCACTTT
CASSKGAWNSPLHF
>TRBJ2-1|TRBD2|TRBV14|NA
TGTGCCAGCAGCCAAGGAATACTAGCGGGAGTTCGGCATGAGCAGTTCTTC
CASSQGILAGVRHEQFF
>TRBJ1-3|NA|TRBV7-8|NA
TGTGCCAGCAGCTACCACTCCGGAAACACCATATATTTT
CASSYHSGNTIYF
>TRBJ2-4|TRBD1|TRBV2|once
TGTGCCAGCAGTGAAAGGTTGGGGACAGGGACAGTCATGGGGGACATTCAGTACTTC
CASSERLGTGTVMGDIQYF
>TRBJ2-1|NA|TRBV5-1|NA
TGCGCCAGCAGCCGGGAGTTAAGCTCCTACAATGAGCAGTTCTTC
CASSRELSSYNEQFF
>TRBJ2-5|NA|TRBV6-2/TRBV6-3|NA
TGTGCCAGCAGTCTCCTTGGGGCTGGGGAGACCCAGTACTTC
CASSLLGAGETQYF
>TRBJ2-1|NA|TRBV12-3/TRBV12-4|NA
TGTGCCAGCAGGGAAGGGACTCCTAGGGAGCAGTTCTTC
CASREGTPREQFF
>TRBJ1-2|NA|TRBV30|once
TGTGCCTGGAGTCAGTATTCAGGCTATGGCTACACCTTC
CAWSQYSGYGYTF
>TRBJ2-5|TRBD1|TRBV5-4|NA
TGTGCCAGCAGCTCAAGACAGGGGGCGCGGGAGACCCAGTACTTC
CASSSRQGARETQYF
>TRBJ1-1|TRBD1|TRBV6-4|NA
TGTGCCAGCAAGGGACAGGCGATGAACACTGAAGCTTTCTTT
CASKGQAMNTEAFF
>TRBJ2-1|NA|TRBV4-1|NA
TGCGCCAGCAGCCAGGGACCGGGAGAGAGGTCCAATGAGCAGTTCTTC
CASSQGPGERSNEQFF
>TRBJ2-3|TRBD2|TRBV27|NA
TGTGCCAGCTGCCAGCGGGGGGTAGCAGATACGCAGTATTTT
CASCQRGVADTQYF
>TRBJ2-2|NA|TRBV7-2|NA
TGTGCCAGCAGCTTCTTGGGCGCGAACACCGGGGAGCTGTTTTTT
CASSFLGANTGELFF
>TRBJ1-5|NA|TRBV7-9|NA
TGTGCCAGTTCCCTTAGAGGCAATCAGCCCCAGCATTTT
CASSLRGNQPQHF
>TRBJ1-5|TRBD1|TRBV19|NA
TGTGCCAGTAGTAATTACAGGGGGCAGGGTCAGCCCCAGCATTTT
CASSNYRGQGQPQHF
>TRBJ1-1|NA|TRBV19|NA
TGTGCCAGTAGTATAGAGCCAGGGTGGTTTGCTGAAGCTTTCTTT
CASSIEPGWFAEAFF
>TRBJ2-7|TRBD2|TRBV4-1|NA
TGCGCCAGCAGCCCCCCTTTAGCGGGGGCATACGAGCAGTACTTC
CASSPPLAGAYEQYF
>TRBJ1-3|NA|TRBV7-2|NA
TGTGCCAGCAACCCCGGGGGCTCTGGAAACACCATATATTTT
CASNPGGSGNTIYF
>TRBJ1-2|NA|TRBV7-9|NA
TGTGCCAGCAGCTTAGTGGAAACGGGTGGCTACACCTTC
CASSLVETGGYTF
>TRBJ2-6|NA|TRBV10-3|NA
TGTGCCATCGGGGGGGCCAAGGTCCAAAACTCTGGGGCCAACGTCCTGACTTTC
CAIGGAKVQNSGANVLTF
>TRBJ1-2|TRBD1|TRBV4-3|NA
TGCGCCAGCAGCCGAACAACAGGGGCGCTACCTCGGCTCTATGGCTACACCTTC
CASSRTTGALPRLYGYTF
>TRBJ1-4|NA|TRBV6-6|NA
TGTGCCAGCAACAAGGGGTGGGAAGAAAAACTGTTTTTT
CASNKGWEEKLFF
>TRBJ2-1|NA|TRBV10-3|NA
TGTGCCATCAGGGAGGGGGCGGATGAGCAGTTCTTC
CAIREGADEQFF
>TRBJ1-2|TRBD1|TRBV18|once
TGTGCCAGCTCACCTCCAGGGGGCGGCTATGGCTACACCTTC
CASSPPGGGYGYTF
>TRBJ2-3|TRBD2|TRBV7-7|NA
TGTGCCAGCAGCTTACTAGCGGGAGTCCCAGATACGCAGTATTTT
CASSLLAGVPDTQYF
>TRBJ2-2|TRBD2|TRBV24-1|NA
TGTGCCACCAGTGATTTCGCTAGCGGGGGCACCGGGGAGCTGTTTTTT
CATSDFASGGTGELFF
>TRBJ1-5|NA|TRBV12-3/TRBV12-4|NA
TGTGCCAGCAGGATTGACACAAATCAGCCCCAGCATTTT
CASRIDTNQPQHF
>TRBJ2-7|NA|TRBV7-9|NA
TGTGCCAGCAGCCCCCCCTTCCGCACTGGCTACGAGCAGTACTTC
CASSPPFRTGYEQYF
>TRBJ2-3|TRBD2|TRBV5-6|NA
TGTGCCAGCAGTTCATCCGGGACTAGCGGGAGGACAGATACGCAGTATTTT
CASSSSGTSGRTDTQYF
>TRBJ1-2|NA|TRBV19|NA
TGTGCCAGTAGTCCATCAGCCCCGGGATATGGCTACACCTTC
CASSPSAPGYGYTF
>TRBJ1-1|NA|TRBV6-2/TRBV6-3|NA
TGTGCCAGCAGTTCAGAACGCACTGAAGCTTTCTTT
CASSSERTEAFF
>TRBJ2-5|NA|TRBV30|NA
TGTGCCTGGAGTGCCGGGTCCAGAGCCCAGTACTTC
CAWSAGSRAQYF
>TRBJ1-6|NA|TRBV15|NA
TGTGCCACCAGCAGAGACACAGGGTCAGATTCACCCCTCCACTTT
CATSRDTGSDSPLHF
>TRBJ2-3|TRBD2|TRBV3-1/TRBV3-2|NA
TGTGCCAGCAGCCAAACGGGGGGTGGCACAGATACGCAGTATTTT
CASSQTGGGTDTQYF
>TRBJ2-5|TRBD1|TRBV7-2|NA
TGTGCCAGCAGCTTCTGGACAGGGAAAGAGACCCAGTACTTC
CASSFWTGKETQYF
>TRBJ1-6|TRBD1|TRBV7-2|NA
TGTGCCAGCAGCCCGAGACAGGGGAATAATTCACCCCTCCACTTT
CASSPRQGNNSPLHF
>TRBJ1-2|NA|TRBV29-1|NA
TGCAGCGCCCATGGCCCGGAGGGACGGGATTATGGCTACACCTTC
CSAHGPEGRDYGYTF
>TRBJ1-2|NA|TRBV7-2|NA
TGTGCCAGCAGCTTACGGGTTTCTCATGGCTACACCTTC
CASSLRVSHGYTF
>TRBJ1-2|NA|TRBV7-2|NA
TGTGCCAGCAGCCTGGGGGGGGCAATCCGAGGGAACTATGGCTACACCTTC
CASSLGGAIRGNYGYTF
>TRBJ1-4|NA|TRBV4-1|NA
TGCGCCAGCAGCCCGCAGGGCTATGAAAAACTGTTTTTT
CASSPQGYEKLFF
>TRBJ1-2|TRBD1|TRBV5-1|NA
TGCGCCAGCAGGGTAGGGGGCGGCCATGGCTACACCTTC
CASRVGGGHGYTF